This section outlines one T cell receptor beta chain sequence together with its context. The specificity of this receptor is unknown. No qualities accompany the bases; no much larger clone lies one base away. The CDR3, from cysteine to phenylalanine, totals 12 residues. CDR3 DNA only is kept here, 36 bases in frame from base 1. At the junction V is shortened by 4 bases and J by 0 bases, with 6 bases in between. CDR1 and CDR2 (GTSNPN, SVGIG) derive from the germline V gene (reference sequence). The time point tag for this specimen amounts to: baseline before first vaccination. Samples from vaccinated people were obtained from the UK trials COV001 and COV002, which included a single-blind randomized controlled phase 2/3 trial of AZD1222 (ChAdOx1 nCoV-19) in healthy adults. For TCRbeta chain sequencing, PBMC samples were collected from trial participants at day 0 and at day 28 after the second dose. The data were obtained in a study of T cell responses to AZD1222 COVID-19 vaccine (dated by TCRdb to about 2021). Regarding the research as a whole: AZD1222 recipients given second doses at about 4 weeks or at about 12 weeks were pooled, since spike-specific TCR depth and breadth were not found to differ between the two schedules. TCR sequencing covered 230 to 250 trial participants: 200 to 220 given two doses of AZD1222 and 26 given two doses of MenACWY control vaccine. Trial participants were enrolled by age into 18-55, 56-69 and 70-plus year subgroups, with roughly 160, 29 and 62 TCR-sequenced participants respectively. What the work shows at the level of the full study, not this receptor alone: Conclusions about previously exposed vaccinees are limited, since just a handful of AZD1222 recipients were seropositive for SARS-CoV-2 at baseline. Participants were mostly white British and included more females than males, and it was suggested by the authors that clonal diversity may have been underestimated. The whole spike protein was spanned by vaccine-associated CD4 TCRs, and dominant responses were seen in regions 160-218 and 743-854. After two AZD1222 doses, spike-specific TCR breadth and depth were significantly higher than at day 0 and than in MenACWY recipients. Because no samples from the day 14 peak response were available, repertoires could be characterized only after the peak T cell response. Reportedly, close to half of the unique spike-specific TCRs recognized epitopes lying outside the regions that are mutated in the B.1.351 and B.1.1.7 variants. The 56-69-year group was small, and its depth increase did not reach significance, likely because of low power.

The CDR3 regions of human TCRbeta chains were analyzed by immunosequencing. On the study's bioinformatics: Repertoire TCRs were checked for matches against a reference library of SARS-CoV-2-specific TCRs that had been generated using the MIRA antigen-specificity platform. Breadth was defined as the fraction of unique TCRs that were SARS-CoV-2-associated. Depth was defined as the fraction of total T cells that were SARS-CoV-2-associated. Using the MIRA data, each spike-specific TCR was mapped to the spike region that the TCR reacts to and placed in a CD4 or CD8 class. Log10-transformed breadth and depth values were compared by one-way ANOVA with Sidak's multiple comparisons tests. TCRdb's version of the immuneACCESS table is confined to in-frame rearrangements and falls short of the full clone set. An unresolved V gene accounts for under half of the shortfall where checked; the remainder is of unknown origin. V and J calls and clone size are copied from that table; D and trimming were computed from the DNA. The sample includes 90,000 to 110,000 clones, with approximately 90% observed a single time. Around a sixth of the sample belongs to the ten largest clones.

Recombination joined TRBV30 with TRBJ1-2, with the D gene not clear enough to name. This TCR came from an adult in good health. Here the sequenced sample was peripheral blood, taken on day 0 of AZD1222 vaccination. The nucleotide sequence reads TGTGCCTGGACCACCTCTAACTATGGCTACACCTTC. This gives the protein CAWTTSNYGYTF. The reference TRBV30 and TRBJ1-2 proteins fill in what lies around the CDR3, so the full variable domain reads SQTIHQWPATLVQPVGSPLSLECTVEGTSNPNLYWYRQAAGRGLQLLFYSVGIGQISSEVPQNLSASRPQDRQFILSSKKLLLSDSGFYLCAWTTSNYGYTFGSGTRLTVV.